This TCR beta chain was recorded in a study of spatial heterogeneity in lung cancer. Looking at the study overall: There were some 76 donors, all of them untreated patients with early-stage non-small cell lung cancer. Where they were available, follow-up PBMC samples were sequenced, at a median of about 2 years after resection.

This clonotype occurred many times. Described time point: blood at routine non-recurrence follow-up after resection. CDR3 length: 16 amino acids. The J segment lost 4 bases and the V segment lost 0 bases, leaving 9 bases of the junction unmatched. Germline V gives CDR1 SGHRS, CDR2 YFSETQ. One entry per CDR3 protein, called by TCRdb with MiXCR from the 5' RACE reads. Among 15,000 to 20,000 distinct CDR3 sequences listed, just under 6.5% were seen once. This chain connects TRBV5-1 to TRBJ2-5; 7 positions agree with TRBD1. Sequencing was performed on PBMCs, taken at follow-up. The clonotype originates from a male donor with early-stage non-small cell lung cancer. The CDR3 reads CASSLGGQTGPETQYF. The CDR3 bases are TGCGCCAGCAGCTTGGGGGGCCAGACAGGGCCAGAGACCCAGTACTTC.